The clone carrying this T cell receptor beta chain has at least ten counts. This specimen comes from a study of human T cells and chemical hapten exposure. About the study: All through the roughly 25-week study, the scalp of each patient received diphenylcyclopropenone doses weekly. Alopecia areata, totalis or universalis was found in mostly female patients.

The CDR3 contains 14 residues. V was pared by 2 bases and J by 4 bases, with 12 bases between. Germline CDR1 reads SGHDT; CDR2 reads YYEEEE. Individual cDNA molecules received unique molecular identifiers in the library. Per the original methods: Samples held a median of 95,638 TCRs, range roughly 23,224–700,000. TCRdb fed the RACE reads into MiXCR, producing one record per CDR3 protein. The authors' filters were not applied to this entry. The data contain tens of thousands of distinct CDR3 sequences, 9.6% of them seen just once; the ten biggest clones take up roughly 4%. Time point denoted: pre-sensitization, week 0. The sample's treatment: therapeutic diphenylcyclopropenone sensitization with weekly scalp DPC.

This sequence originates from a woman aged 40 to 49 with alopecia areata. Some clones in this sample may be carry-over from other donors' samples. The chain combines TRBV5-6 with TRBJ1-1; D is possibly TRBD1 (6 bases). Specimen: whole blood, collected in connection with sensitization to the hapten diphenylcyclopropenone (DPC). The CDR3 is CASSFQGRGTEAFF. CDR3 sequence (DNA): TGTGCCAGCAGCTTCCAGGGGAGGGGCACTGAAGCTTTCTTT.